This entry lists 10 T cell receptor beta chains sequenced from one sample in a study of CD8+ T cells in alopecia areata. This sample's treatment: oral pan-JAK inhibitor, 5-10 mg twice daily. RNA was isolated and reverse transcribed to cDNA, the sequencing template. TCRdb's copy holds only in-frame clones and misses some; the assay was immunoSEQ multiplex PCR. Of around 200,000 clones listed, about three fifths were seen once; the top ten hold approximately 0.69%. The starting material was CD4+ T cells sorted from blood, obtained at week 4, from a patient treated with tofacitinib. Every receptor here comes from a human donor with alopecia areata.

The V and J genes are TRBV2 and TRBJ2-5; 11 nucleotides agree with TRBD1. This CDR3 is built from 14 residues. Looked up from germline, CDR1 is SNHLY and CDR2 is FYNNEI. The junction had 4 bases not matched to a gene; V was cut back by 6 bases and J by 4 bases. This CDR3 reads CASSLGTGGETQYF. The CDR3 region has the DNA TGTGCCAGCAGCCTTGGGACAGGGGGAGAGACCCAGTACTTC. Drawing the rest from reference TRBV2 and TRBJ2-5, the complete variable domain is EPEVTQTPSHQVTQMGQEVILRCVPISNHLYFYWYRQILGQKVEFLVSFYNNEISEKSEIFDDQFSVERPDGSNFTLKIRSTKLEDSAMYFCASSLGTGGETQYFGPGTRLLVL.

The chain uses TRBV29-1 and TRBJ2-3; 13 nucleotides align to TRBD2. The V segment lost 6 bases and the J segment 2 bases; nucleotides outside the gene matches: 5. The CDR3 runs to 15 residues. Germline V gives CDR1 SQVTM, CDR2 ANQGSEA. CDR3 region: CSVRTSGRPTDTQYF. DNA for the CDR3: TGCAGCGTCAGGACTAGCGGGAGACCCACAGATACGCAGTATTTT.

This chain links TRBV5-1 with TRBJ2-1; TRBD1 matches 8 bases. Trimming at V came to 7 bases and at J to 4 bases, leaving 4 bases not matched to a gene. CDR3 length: 13 residues. Germline loops: CDR1 SGHRS, CDR2 YFSETQ. The CDR3 DNA reads TGCGCCAGCCAGGGGGCGGGGTACAATGAGCAGTTCTTC. It translates to CASQGAGYNEQFF.

The chain recombines TRBV4-2 with TRBJ2-1; 8 bases are shared with TRBD2. Germline CDR1 reads LGHNA; CDR2 reads YNFKEQ. Trimming cost V 4 bases and J 0 bases; bases outside gene matches: 11. The CDR3 runs to 18 residues. The CDR3, as DNA: TGTGCCAGCAGCCCCACCGGGGTAGCGGGATTCTCCTACAATGAGCAGTTCTTC. This sequence encodes CASSPTGVAGFSYNEQFF.

The J gene is TRBJ2-5, the V gene TRBV4-3, with 8 bases fitting TRBD2. The CDR3 spans 14 residues. Germline V gene lookup returns CDR1 LGHNA and CDR2 YSLEER. V dropped 0 bases and J dropped 6; count of bases not matched to a gene: 3. The CDR3 DNA reads as TGCGCCAGCAGCCAAGAAAGCGGGAGACAGACCCAGTACTTC. It encodes CASSQESGRQTQYF.

This clone appeared a few times. This sequence joins TRBV29-1 and TRBJ2-3; D gene ambiguous. The CDR3 runs to 12 residues. The V and J ends lost 4 bases and 3 bases respectively, with 8 bases between them. The germline V gene encodes CDR1 SQVTM and CDR2 ANQGSEA. This chain's CDR3 is CSVGEETDTQYF. The CDR3 bases are TGCAGCGTTGGAGAGGAAACAGATACGCAGTATTTT.

This clone was detected only a few times. V and J are TRBV30 and TRBJ2-1; D remains ambiguous. CDR1 GTSNPN and CDR2 SVGIG come from the germline V gene (reference sequence). Trimming removed 2 bases from V and 8 bases from J, with 7 bases in between. The CDR3 consists of 11 residues. CDR3: CAWSPWDEQFF. CDR3 sequence (DNA): TGTGCCTGGAGTCCTTGGGATGAGCAGTTCTTC.

The chain combines TRBV25-1 with TRBJ2-1, with TRBD1 identical over 8 bases. The CDR3 consists of 17 residues. The trim removed 0 bases at V and 7 bases at J, leaving 11 bases unmatched. Germline CDR1 is MGHDK and CDR2 is SYGVNS. Written as DNA, the CDR3 is TGTGCCAGCAGTGAATATGGCGGGACAGGCTATAGGAATGAGCAGTTCTTC. Protein sequence: CASSEYGGTGYRNEQFF. The full variable domain, rest sourced from reference TRBV25-1 and TRBJ2-1, is EADIYQTPRYLVIGTGKKITLECSQTMGHDKMYWYQQDPGMELHLIHYSYGVNSTEKGDLSSESTVSRIRTEHFPLTLESARPSHTSQYLCASSEYGGTGYRNEQFFGPGTRLTVL.

This clone occurred a few times. The rearrangement links TRBV29-1 to TRBJ2-2; 7 nucleotides line up with TRBD1. Per the germline V gene, CDR1 is SQVTM and CDR2 is ANQGSEA. This CDR3 region has 14 residues. V lost 4 bases to trimming and J lost 5 bases; unmatched junction nucleotides: 7. CDR3 in amino acids: CSVARDSKTGELFF. CDR3 in DNA: TGCAGCGTTGCCCGGGACAGTAAGACCGGGGAGCTGTTTTTT.

The CDR3 is CAWSLGETQYF. CDR3 DNA: TGTGCCTGGAGCCTAGGAGAGACCCAGTACTTC. V gene TRBV30 combines with J gene TRBJ2-5; D remains ambiguous. Germline V CDR1 and CDR2: GTSNPN, SVGIG (reference sequence). Trimming shortened V by 3 bases and J by 4 bases, and 6 bases separated the two germline ends. This CDR3 contains 11 residues.